A single T cell receptor beta chain is shown here with its context. This sample stems from a study of blood T cell repertoires in COVID-19. The Seattle site enrolled patients during active infection and followed them longitudinally. The protocol was immunoSEQ multiplex PCR, while the TCRdb copy is restricted to in-frame clones and leaves out a portion. The repertoire holds tens of thousands of clones, with about 80% as singletons. The length of the CDR3 is 14 residues. Germline CDR1 is SGHAT and CDR2 is FQNNGV. Between the trimmed V and J ends, which lost 3 bases and 0 bases, there was a span of 6 bases.

This TCR came from a young man with COVID-19, enrolled during active disease. This chain connects TRBV11-2 to TRBJ1-5; D remains unclear. Sequencing input: peripheral blood. The CDR3 reads CASSLESSNQPQHF. As DNA, the CDR3 is TGTGCCAGCAGCTTGGAGTCTAGCAATCAGCCCCAGCATTTT.